These 4 T cell receptor beta chains originate from one sample sequenced in a study of blood T cell repertoires in COVID-19. Sequencing used immunoSEQ multiplex PCR; TCRdb keeps in-frame clones, though not all of them. The sample shows about 270,000 clones, 86% of them seen only once. Sequenced material: peripheral blood. Every receptor here comes from a man aged 40-49 years with active or convalescent COVID-19.

This chain connects TRBV27 to TRBJ1-4, with D perhaps TRBD1 (5 bases). V lost 6 bases and J lost 8, with 19 bases in between. The CDR3 is 15 residues long. Per the germline V gene, CDR1 is MNHEY and CDR2 is SMNVEV (reference sequence). This chain's CDR3 is CASRGMGQGTEKLFF. DNA of the CDR3: TGTGCCAGCAGGGGAATGGGGCAGGGTACCGAAAAACTGTTTTTT.

V usage is TRBV5-1 and J usage is TRBJ1-1; 7 bases agree with TRBD1. The length of the CDR3 is 16 residues. Losses at the gene ends were 4 bases for V and 4 bases for J; bases not matched to a gene: 13. Germline CDR1 and CDR2: SGHRS and YFSETQ. The CDR3 sequence: CASSPSRTGLGTEAFF. DNA for the CDR3: TGCGCCAGCAGCCCCTCACGGACAGGTTTGGGCACTGAAGCTTTCTTT.

The V call is TRBV9, the J call TRBJ2-1; 8 nucleotides match TRBD1. J gave up 4 bases and V 0 bases, and 3 bases lay outside the gene matches. CDR1 and CDR2 from the germline V gene are SGDLS and YYNGEE. This CDR3 spans 15 amino acids. CDR3 region: CASSVGTGSYNEQFF. The CDR3 bases are TGTGCCAGCAGCGTAGGGACAGGGAGTTACAATGAGCAGTTCTTC. The entire variable domain, with the rest obtained from reference TRBV9 and TRBJ2-1, is as follows: DSGVTQTPKHLITATGQRVTLRCSPRSGDLSVYWYQQSLDQGLQFLIQYYNGEERAKGNILERFSAQQFPDLHSELNLSSLELGDSALYFCASSVGTGSYNEQFFGPGTRLTVL.

The chain recombines TRBV5-4 with TRBJ2-3; TRBD1 aligns across 8 bases. The CDR3 is 15 residues long. Germline CDR1 SGHNT, CDR2 YYREEE (reference sequence). V was clipped by 5 bases and J by 1 base; unmatched bases: 6. This CDR3 is CASRQQGARTDTQYF. The CDR3 bases are TGTGCCAGCAGGCAGCAGGGGGCGCGCACAGATACGCAGTATTTT.